What follows are 32 T cell receptor beta chains derived from one specimen sequenced in a study of T cell responses to AZD1222 COVID-19 vaccine. The assay was immunoSEQ multiplex PCR, and TCRdb's table has in-frame clones only and misses some. This table holds some 92,000 clones, over 80% found once. The sequences come from peripheral blood, collected on day 0 of AZD1222 vaccination. Receptors were obtained from an adult in good health.

V is TRBV9 and J is TRBJ2-5; 9 bases agree with TRBD1. Trimming at V came to 4 bases and at J to 1 base, leaving 2 bases not matched to a gene. Germline V lookup: CDR1 SGDLS, CDR2 YYNGEE. CDR3 length: 14 amino acids. The CDR3 DNA reads TGTGCCAGCAGCCCGACAGGGGGCCAAGAGACCCAGTACTTC. It encodes CASSPTGGQETQYF. The full variable domain, with the rest looked up from reference TRBV9 and TRBJ2-5, is DSGVTQTPKHLITATGQRVTLRCSPRSGDLSVYWYQQSLDQGLQFLIQYYNGEERAKGNILERFSAQQFPDLHSELNLSSLELGDSALYFCASSPTGGQETQYFGPGTRLLVL.

V usage is TRBV11-3 and J usage is TRBJ2-4, with unresolved D. V was pared by 5 bases and J by 8 bases, with 13 bases between. The CDR3 spans 13 residues. Germline V gene sequence: CDR1 SGHNT, CDR2 YENEEA. CDR3 loop: CASSPRPADIQYF. DNA of the CDR3: TGTGCCAGCAGCCCGCGCCCTGCGGACATTCAGTACTTC. Using reference TRBV11-3 and TRBJ2-4 for the parts outside the CDR3, the full variable domain is EAGVVQSPRYKIIEKKQPVAFWCNPISGHNTLYWYLQNLGQGPELLIRYENEEAVDDSQLPKDRFSAERLKGVDSTLKIQPAELGDSAVYLCASSPRPADIQYFGAGTRLSVL.

The J gene is TRBJ1-1, the V gene TRBV5-6; TRBD1 matches 8 bases. This CDR3 has 12 residues. Trimming took 0 bases from V and 10 from J; bases not matched to a gene: 2. From germline, CDR1 is SGHDT and CDR2 YYEEEE. CDR3 DNA: TGTGCCAGCAGCTTGGGGACAGGGTTAGCTTTCTTT. Residues: CASSLGTGLAFF.

Of note for this clone: A junction boundary mismatches the germline segment, possibly from a read error. The V call is TRBV11-2, the J call TRBJ2-2; 7 bases match TRBD2. Germline V gene data show CDR1 as SGHAT and CDR2 as FQNNGV. This CDR3 is built from 14 residues. As DNA, the CDR3 is TGTGCCAGCGAGACACTAGCGAAAACCGGGGAGCTGTTTTTT. Its translation: CASETLAKTGELFF.

The chain couples TRBV7-6 to TRBJ2-7; 12 nucleotides agree with TRBD2. The length of the CDR3 is 16 residues. Germline trimming cut 6 bases from V and 2 bases from J; bases unmatched to any gene: 8. Germline V gene sequence: CDR1 SGHVS, CDR2 FNYEAQ. The CDR3 DNA sequence: TGTGCCAGCAGTTTCGGACTAGCGGGGAGGGCCTACGAGCAGTACTTC. It encodes CASSFGLAGRAYEQYF. The variable domain in full, completed from reference TRBV7-6 and TRBJ2-7, reads GAGVSQSPRYKVTKRGQDVALRCDPISGHVSLYWYRQALGQGPEFLTYFNYEAQQDKSGLPNDRFSAERPEGSISTLTIQRTEQRDSAMYRCASSFGLAGRAYEQYFGPGTRLTVT.

This rearrangement joins TRBV11-2 to TRBJ2-2, with D possibly called TRBD1 or TRBD2 (6 bases each). CDR1 SGHAT and CDR2 FQNNGV come from the germline V gene. This CDR3 comprises 19 residues. V lost 2 bases and J 1 base, leaving 20 bases between the germline ends. In DNA, the CDR3 is TGTGCCAGCAGCTTAAACGGGGGCTTAGCTGGGCTGAACACCGGGGAGCTGTTTTTT. Its translation is CASSLNGGLAGLNTGELFF.

This sequence joins TRBV7-2 and TRBJ2-7, with D possibly TRBD2 on 6 matching bases. V gave up 6 bases and J gave up 7 bases, with 19 bases separating them. The CDR3 is made up of 14 amino acids. From germline, CDR1 is SGHTA and CDR2 FQGNSA. CDR3 DNA sequence: TGTGCCAGCAGTAGGGGCGGGACTGAGCCAGAGCAGTACTTC. Residues: CASSRGGTEPEQYF.

This chain joins TRBV11-2 and TRBJ2-5; D may be TRBD1 (6 bases). The V end was cut by 2 bases, the J end by 4 bases, with 11 bases between. Germline CDR1 and CDR2: SGHAT and FQNNGV. This CDR3 has 14 amino acids. CDR3 loop: CASSLLPGAETQYF. The CDR3 DNA reads as TGTGCCAGCAGCTTACTGCCAGGGGCAGAGACCCAGTACTTC.

The J gene is TRBJ2-7, the V gene TRBV18, with 7 bases that match TRBD1. The CDR3 covers 16 residues. J was trimmed by 1 base and V by 6 bases; bases with no gene match: 12. Germline V lookup: CDR1 KGHSH, CDR2 LQKENI. The CDR3, as DNA: TGTGCCAGCTCGATGGACAGGACGATCATATCCTACGAGCAGTACTTC. Amino acid sequence: CASSMDRTIISYEQYF.

V and J are TRBV7-9 and TRBJ2-3; a weak D match, TRBD2 (5 bases). The CDR3 consists of 15 residues. V was clipped by 4 bases and J by 4 bases, with 15 bases between them. Germline V CDR1 and CDR2: SEHNR, FQNEAQ (reference sequence). CDR3 bases: TGTGCCAGCAGCTCCCGGACTTTCCAGGCAGATACGCAGTATTTT. This codes for CASSSRTFQADTQYF.

V is TRBV6-6 and J is TRBJ1-2; D remains unclear. The V gene's germline CDR1 is MNHNY and CDR2 SVGAGI (reference sequence). Between the trimmed V and J ends, which lost 10 bases and 12 bases, there was a span of 9 bases. This CDR3 is built from 8 residues. The CDR3 DNA sequence: TGTGCCACCACGGCTAACACCTTC. This sequence encodes CATTANTF.

This clone has only a few counts. The V gene is TRBV28, the J gene TRBJ1-3; TRBD1 agrees at 9 bases. The CDR3 sequence is 16 residues long. V was pared by 6 bases and J by 0 bases, with 6 bases of the junction left unmatched. CDR1 and CDR2 from the germline V gene are MDHEN and SYDVKM. The CDR3 spells CASSRTGANSGNTIYF. The CDR3 DNA sequence: TGTGCCAGCAGCAGGACAGGGGCTAACTCTGGAAACACCATATATTTT.

This chain links TRBV5-6 with TRBJ1-2; a possible D gene is TRBD1 (5 bases). The CDR3 runs 13 residues. V dropped 0 bases and J dropped 6 bases, with 9 bases sitting between them. Germline V gene data show CDR1 as SGHDT and CDR2 as YYEEEE. CDR3 amino acids: CASSLGRDDGYTF. CDR3 coding DNA: TGTGCCAGCAGCTTGGGCAGGGATGATGGCTACACCTTC.

This chain joins TRBV7-3 and TRBJ1-2, with D possibly matching TRBD1 (5 bases). The CDR3 extends over 13 amino acids. The ends were cut back, 5 bases at V and 2 bases at J, with 9 bases in the middle. In germline, CDR1 is SGHTA, CDR2 FQGTGA. The CDR3 coding sequence is TGTGCCAGCAGCCAGGACACCAACTATGGCTACACCTTC. Translating gives CASSQDTNYGYTF. The whole variable domain, filled in from reference TRBV7-3 and TRBJ1-2, reads GAGVSQTPSNKVTEKGKYVELRCDPISGHTALYWYRQSLGQGPEFLIYFQGTGAADDSGLPNDRFFAVRPEGSVSTLKIQRTERGDSAVYLCASSQDTNYGYTFGSGTRLTVV.

J is TRBJ1-4 and V is TRBV18; 9 nucleotides align to TRBD1. The germline CDR1 and CDR2 sequences are KGHSH and LQKENI. The CDR3 length is 16 residues. Trimming took 4 bases from V and 7 from J; bases not matched to a gene: 10. CDR3 nucleotides: TGTGCCAGCTCACAAGGACAGGGGACAGCTGGTGAAAAACTGTTTTTT. Protein sequence: CASSQGQGTAGEKLFF.

This chain joins TRBV6-6 and TRBJ1-4, with no clear D. CDR1 and CDR2 from the germline V gene are MNHNY and SVGAGI (reference sequence). Trimming removed 6 bases at V and 8 bases at J, with 4 bases between. There are 10 residues in the CDR3. As DNA, the CDR3 is TGTGCCAGCAGCGGGGAAAAACTGTTTTTT. It specifies CASSGEKLFF.

The rearrangement joins TRBV9 to TRBJ1-4; tentatively, D is TRBD1 (5 bases). Per the germline V gene, CDR1 is SGDLS and CDR2 is YYNGEE. The CDR3 contains 14 residues. With 4 bases removed from V and 6 bases from J, the gap between germline ends came to 13 bases. CDR3 in DNA: TGTGCCAGCAGCCCCCGGGGCGGATATGAAAAACTGTTTTTT. Its translation: CASSPRGGYEKLFF. Using reference TRBV9 and TRBJ1-4 for the parts outside the CDR3, the full variable domain is DSGVTQTPKHLITATGQRVTLRCSPRSGDLSVYWYQQSLDQGLQFLIQYYNGEERAKGNILERFSAQQFPDLHSELNLSSLELGDSALYFCASSPRGGYEKLFFGSGTQLSVL.

The chain links TRBV5-6 to TRBJ2-1; D is perhaps TRBD1 or TRBD2 (6 bases each). CDR1 and CDR2 from the germline V gene are SGHDT and YYEEEE. V was pared by 3 bases and J by 7 bases, with 20 bases between. There are 16 residues in the CDR3. CDR3 sequence (DNA): TGTGCCAGCAGCTATCGCCTGGTGCAGGGGAGGAATGAGCAGTTCTTC. This encodes CASSYRLVQGRNEQFF. The whole variable domain, remainder taken from reference TRBV5-6 and TRBJ2-1, is DAGVTQSPTHLIKTRGQQVTLRCSPKSGHDTVSWYQQALGQGPQFIFQYYEEEERQRGNFPDRFSGHQFPNYSSELNVNALLLGDSALYLCASSYRLVQGRNEQFFGPGTRLTVL.

The DNA for the CDR3 is TGCGCCAGCAGCCACAACGCGGGGGGCAACACTGAAGCTTTCTTT. Protein sequence: CASSHNAGGNTEAFF. The V call is TRBV4-1, the J call TRBJ1-1; the D gene is possibly TRBD1 (6 bases). CDR1 and CDR2 from the germline V gene are MGHRA and YSYEKL. The CDR3 length is 15 residues. V was trimmed by 3 bases and J by 2 bases, leaving 13 bases between them.

This clone appeared once. The chain carries TRBV27 and TRBJ1-5; no clear D gene. This CDR3 region has 14 residues. Per the germline V gene, CDR1 is MNHEY and CDR2 is SMNVEV (reference sequence). V dropped 6 bases and J dropped 2 bases, with 11 bases sitting between them. CDR3 amino acids: CASRGRLGNQPQHF. CDR3 coding DNA: TGTGCCAGCAGAGGAAGACTCGGCAATCAGCCCCAGCATTTT.

The J gene is TRBJ1-1, the V gene TRBV23-1, with D possibly matching TRBD1 (5 bases). TRBV23-1 is identified as an open reading frame with a role that is uncertain. CDR3 size: 18 residues. Trimming stripped 1 base from V and 4 bases from J, with 22 bases between. CDR3 protein: CASSQCGGKGYLVTEAFF. The CDR3 coding sequence is TGCGCCAGCAGTCAATGCGGGGGAAAAGGTTACCTCGTCACTGAAGCTTTCTTT.

The V and J genes are TRBV2 and TRBJ2-1; TRBD2 aligns across 12 bases. The V gene end was trimmed by 6 bases and the J gene end by 10 bases; junction bases not matched to a gene: 10. In germline, CDR1 is SNHLY, CDR2 FYNNEI. CDR3 length: 15 residues. This CDR3 is CASSPRLAGEGEQFF. The CDR3 bases are TGTGCCAGCAGCCCTAGACTAGCGGGAGAAGGGGAGCAGTTCTTC.

This chain uses TRBV27 with TRBJ1-5; D possibly corresponds to TRBD1 (6 bases). The germline gives CDR1 MNHEY, CDR2 SMNVEV (reference sequence). There are 14 residues in the CDR3. Between the trimmed V and J ends, which lost 6 bases and 7 bases, there was a span of 16 bases. The chain's CDR3 is CASRPDSRWQPQHF. CDR3 DNA: TGTGCCAGCAGGCCGGACAGTCGCTGGCAGCCCCAGCATTTT.

The genes are TRBV5-6 and TRBJ1-5; 10 bases are shared with TRBD1. V was clipped by 4 bases and J by 5 bases; unmatched bases: 6. Germline V gives CDR1 SGHDT, CDR2 YYEEEE. CDR3 length: 15 amino acids. The CDR3 protein is CASSVGTGVYQPQHF. The DNA for the CDR3 is TGTGCCAGCAGCGTTGGGACAGGGGTGTATCAGCCCCAGCATTTT.

The V call is TRBV6-5, the J call TRBJ2-2; D call uncertain. The CDR3 spans 12 residues. Trimming cost V 10 bases and J 2 bases, with 8 bases left between them. Per germline, CDR1 MNHEY and CDR2 SVGAGI. The CDR3 loop is CATQENTGELFF. CDR3 nucleotide sequence: TGTGCCACACAAGAAAACACCGGGGAGCTGTTTTTT.

The chain employs TRBV12-3 or TRBV12-4 and TRBJ1-6; D is unresolved. The CDR3 is 12 amino acids. V dropped 6 bases and J dropped 6 bases, with 6 bases sitting between them. The CDR3 DNA sequence: TGTGCCAGCAGCCTTATTAATTCACCCCTCCACTTT. As protein: CASSLINSPLHF.

In nucleotides, the CDR3 is TGCGCCAGCAGCCAAGGGGGGGATCTCTCCTACAATGAGCAGTTCTTC. The encoded protein is CASSQGGDLSYNEQFF. The J gene is TRBJ2-1, the V gene TRBV4-1; tentatively, D is TRBD2 (6 bases). The germline gives CDR1 MGHRA, CDR2 YSYEKL. The CDR3 covers 16 residues. Trimming cost V 1 base and J 0 bases, with 10 bases left between them.

The J gene is TRBJ1-1, the V gene TRBV28; D uncertain. This CDR3 spans 16 amino acids. Germline V CDR1 and CDR2: MDHEN, SYDVKM. V dropped 2 bases and J dropped 3 bases, with 16 bases sitting between them. As DNA, the CDR3 is TGTGCCAGCAGTTTAAGGGATGGGGAGTATCACACTGAAGCTTTCTTT. This encodes CASSLRDGEYHTEAFF.

In the case of this clone: The junction departs from the called germline gene at one end, perhaps through a read error. DNA of the CDR3: TGTGCCAGCGCCCCGGGGGGCCAGTCCTATGAGCAGTACTTC. Translating it yields CASAPGGQSYEQYF. The V call is TRBV7-3, the J call TRBJ2-7; possible D gene TRBD2, 7 bases. The CDR3 is 14 residues long. Germline loops: CDR1 SGHTA, CDR2 FQGTGA.

V is TRBV13 and J is TRBJ2-5; possible D gene TRBD2, 5 bases. Between the trimmed V and J ends, which lost 6 bases and 5 bases, there was a span of 19 bases. The CDR3 consists of 15 residues. Germline lookup yields CDR1 PRHDT and CDR2 FYEKMQ (reference sequence). CDR3 residues: CASSSGPQPGETQYF. CDR3 sequence (DNA): TGTGCCAGCAGTTCCGGACCACAACCGGGGGAGACCCAGTACTTC.

V usage is TRBV13 and J usage is TRBJ2-7, with 12 bases matching TRBD2. Trimming at V came to 0 bases and at J to 3 bases, leaving 0 bases not matched to a gene. CDR1 and CDR2 (germline): PRHDT, FYEKMQ (reference sequence). This CDR3 spans 15 amino acids. Here the CDR3 DNA reads TGTGCCAGCAGCTTAGGACTAGCGGGGGGCTACGAGCAGTACTTC. This codes for CASSLGLAGGYEQYF.

The V and J genes are TRBV5-1 and TRBJ1-6, with 7 bases that match TRBD1. The V segment lost 3 bases and the J segment 4 bases; nucleotides outside the gene matches: 4. The CDR3 has 15 amino acids. Germline V CDR1 and CDR2: SGHRS, YFSETQ. CDR3 nucleotide sequence: TGCGCCAGCAGCTCAAAGGGACAGTATAATTCACCCCTCCACTTT. Encoded protein: CASSSKGQYNSPLHF.